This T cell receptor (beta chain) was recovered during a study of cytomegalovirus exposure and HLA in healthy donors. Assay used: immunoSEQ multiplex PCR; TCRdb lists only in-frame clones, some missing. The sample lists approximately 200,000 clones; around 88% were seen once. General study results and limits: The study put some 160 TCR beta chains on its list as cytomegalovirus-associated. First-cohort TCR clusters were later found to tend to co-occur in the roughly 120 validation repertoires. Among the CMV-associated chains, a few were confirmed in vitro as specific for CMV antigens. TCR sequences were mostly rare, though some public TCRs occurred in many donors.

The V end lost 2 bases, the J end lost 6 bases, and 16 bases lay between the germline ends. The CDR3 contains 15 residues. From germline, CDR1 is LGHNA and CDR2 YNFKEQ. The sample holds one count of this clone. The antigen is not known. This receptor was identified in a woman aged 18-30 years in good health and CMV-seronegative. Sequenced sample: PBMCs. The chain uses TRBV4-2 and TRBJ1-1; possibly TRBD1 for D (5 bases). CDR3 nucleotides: TGTGCCAGCAGCCAACTCAAGACAGATGACGCTGAAGCTTTCTTT. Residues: CASSQLKTDDAEAFF.